What follows are 16 T cell receptor beta chains derived from one specimen sequenced in a study of blood T cell repertoires in COVID-19. Sequenced by immunoSEQ multiplex PCR; TCRdb stores in-frame clones only, minus some. The data contain under 45,000 clones, 88% of them singletons. Sequenced material: peripheral blood. The receptors were gathered from a human donor in a cohort sampled during active COVID-19.

This chain connects TRBV25-1 to TRBJ1-2, with D perhaps matching TRBD1 (6 bases). Germline assignment: CDR1 MGHDK and CDR2 SYGVNS. CDR3 length equals 13 residues. The germline V and J ends were trimmed by 4 bases and 5 bases, with 11 bases remaining between them. The CDR3 is CASSAGVGYGYTF. The CDR3 coding sequence is TGTGCCAGCAGTGCAGGGGTGGGGTATGGCTACACCTTC.

V and J are TRBV19 and TRBJ2-7, with TRBD2 matching 7 bases. This CDR3 region has 15 residues. CDR1 is LNHDA, CDR2 SQIVND, per germline (reference sequence). V shed 6 bases and J 1 base; nucleotides not matched to a gene: 9. CDR3 residues: CASRKGAGDSYEQYF. CDR3 coding DNA: TGTGCCAGTAGGAAGGGTGCGGGAGATTCCTACGAGCAGTACTTC.

The genes are TRBV30 and TRBJ1-2; D not certain. Trimming removed 4 bases from V and 2 bases from J, with 8 bases in between. CDR1 and CDR2 from the germline V gene are GTSNPN and SVGIG (reference sequence). This CDR3 is 12 amino acids long. CDR3 coding DNA: TGTGCCTGGAACGCAGTAAACTATGGCTACACCTTC. Its translation is CAWNAVNYGYTF.

This clone has a single count. This chain joins TRBV12-5 and TRBJ2-1; 10 bases map to TRBD1. The V gene end was trimmed by 3 bases and the J gene end by 2 bases; junction bases not matched to a gene: 1. Germline V gene data show CDR1 as LGHNT and CDR2 as FRNRAP. This CDR3 has 15 residues. The CDR3 sequence: CASGFGQGAYNEQFF. CDR3 sequence (DNA): TGTGCTAGTGGTTTCGGACAGGGGGCCTACAATGAGCAGTTCTTC.

This clone appeared once. V gene TRBV19 combines with J gene TRBJ2-2, with TRBD1 matching over 7 bases. CDR1 LNHDA and CDR2 SQIVND come from the germline V gene (reference sequence). The J segment lost 5 bases and the V segment lost 6 bases, leaving 9 bases of the junction unmatched. The CDR3 totals 15 residues. The CDR3 loop is CASSTQGVWTGELFF. In DNA, the CDR3 is TGTGCCAGTAGCACGCAGGGGGTATGGACCGGGGAGCTGTTTTTT.

The gene calls are TRBV3-1 (or the pseudogene TRBV3-2) and TRBJ1-3; unclear D gene. The CDR3 is made up of 14 amino acids. Germline V gives CDR1 LGHDT, CDR2 YNNKEL (reference sequence). V was clipped by 6 bases and J by 0 bases, with 9 bases between them. The CDR3 DNA reads as TGTGCCAGCAGACCGACGGGCTCTGGAAACACCATATATTTT. This encodes CASRPTGSGNTIYF.

The chain combines TRBV19 with TRBJ2-7, with 8 bases that match TRBD1. Per germline, CDR1 LNHDA and CDR2 SQIVND (reference sequence). The CDR3 runs to 14 residues. Unmatched junction bases numbered 8, after V lost 3 bases and J lost 7 bases. The CDR3 sequence is CASSIRQGAGEQYF. CDR3 coding DNA: TGTGCCAGTAGTATCCGTCAGGGGGCTGGGGAGCAGTACTTC.

In DNA form, the CDR3 reads TGCGCCAGCAGTCTGGACAGGGACTATGGCTACACCTTC. As protein: CASSLDRDYGYTF. This chain joins TRBV10-2 and TRBJ1-2, with 8 bases that match TRBD1. The V segment lost 5 bases and the J segment 3 bases; nucleotides outside the gene matches: 2. The germline CDR1 and CDR2 sequences are WSHSY and SAAADI. CDR3 length: 13 amino acids.

In this sample, this clone turned up once. This chain connects TRBV18 to TRBJ1-2, with D possibly TRBD1 on 6 matching bases. There are 12 residues in the CDR3. V was clipped by 1 base and J by 8 bases, with 8 bases between them. Germline V lookup: CDR1 KGHSH, CDR2 LQKENI. CDR3 sequence: CASSPRDRGYTF. As DNA, the CDR3 is TGTGCCAGCTCACCACGAGACAGGGGCTACACCTTC.

The rearrangement links TRBV4-1 to TRBJ1-5; D not resolved. V was clipped by 1 base and J by 0 bases, with 7 bases between them. Germline assignment: CDR1 MGHRA and CDR2 YSYEKL. The CDR3 has 15 amino acids. The CDR3 spells CASSQGEYSNQPQHF. The CDR3 DNA reads TGCGCCAGCAGCCAAGGAGAGTATAGCAATCAGCCCCAGCATTTT.

This clone turned up a few times. The CDR3, as DNA: TGTGCCAGCAGCTTGTCAGAAGGAACTGGGACAGGGAGGTACGAGCAGTACTTC. Its translation is CASSLSEGTGTGRYEQYF. The V call is TRBV5-4, the J call TRBJ2-7; 9 bases line up with TRBD1. The CDR3 totals 18 residues. Germline values: CDR1 SGHNT, CDR2 YYREEE (reference sequence). V shed 1 base, J shed 4 bases, and the junction held 15 bases outside the gene matches.

The CDR3 nucleotides are TGTGCCAGCAGAACAGTGCCTAGCAATCAGCCCCAGCATTTT. It encodes CASRTVPSNQPQHF. This rearrangement joins TRBV6-5 to TRBJ1-5; D unclear. Trimming took 6 bases from V and 0 from J, leaving 9 bases between them. The CDR3 is made up of 14 amino acids. Germline V CDR1 and CDR2: MNHEY, SVGAGI.

The V gene is TRBV19, the J gene TRBJ1-5, with D perhaps matching TRBD1 (6 bases). CDR3 length: 16 residues. CDR1 and CDR2 (germline): LNHDA, SQIVND (reference sequence). The ends were cut back, 0 bases at V and 7 bases at J, with 16 bases in the middle. The CDR3 DNA reads TGTGCCAGTAGTATAGATCGGGGGGGGGCCCGGCAGCCCCAGCATTTT. Amino acids: CASSIDRGGARQPQHF.

The V gene is TRBV21-1, the J gene TRBJ2-1; TRBD1, the D gene given by the table, was not confirmed from the DNA. TRBV21-1 is marked as a pseudogene. The CDR3 covers 17 residues. CDR3 in amino acids: CASSKESARGLGVEQFF. The DNA of the CDR3 is TGTGCCAGCAGCAAAGAAAGTGCTAGGGGGCTCGGGGTTGAGCAGTTCTTC.

Within the sample, this clone is large. This sample also contains other DNA sequences that code for the same CDR3. The chain is built from TRBV7-9 and TRBJ2-3, with 7 bases aligning to TRBD2. The ends lost 1 base at V and 1 base at J; junction bases unmatched: 8. CDR1 and CDR2 (germline): SEHNR, FQNEAQ (reference sequence). CDR3 length: 17 residues. The CDR3 loop is CASSLGASGGRTDTQYF. The CDR3 region has the DNA TGTGCCAGCAGCTTAGGGGCTAGCGGAGGCCGCACAGATACGCAGTATTTT.

This chain uses TRBV5-5 with TRBJ2-1; TRBD2 agrees at 13 bases. The CDR3 extends over 19 amino acids. The germline CDR1 and CDR2 sequences are SGHKS and YYEKEE (reference sequence). V was pared by 5 bases and J by 0 bases, with 11 bases of the junction left unmatched. The DNA for the CDR3 is TGTGCCAGCAGTTTCACCGGGACTAGCGGGGCGAGCTCCTACAATGAGCAGTTCTTC. Encoded protein: CASSFTGTSGASSYNEQFF.